One T cell receptor beta chain is described in this entry. This specimen belongs to a study of blood T cell repertoires in COVID-19. Study context: T cells, B-cell-depleted T cells, or PBMCs provided the cDNA or gDNA that served as material.

Measured with immunoSEQ multiplex PCR; TCRdb has only the in-frame clones, and not every one. The profile shows roughly 5,600 clones, roughly 83% of them singletons. Per the germline V gene, CDR1 is SGHTS and CDR2 is YDEGEE. J gave up 1 base and V 5 bases, and 9 bases lay outside the gene matches. This CDR3 has 16 residues. What was sequenced was peripheral blood. The sequence derives from a human donor in a cohort sampled during active COVID-19. The chain recombines TRBV5-8 with TRBJ2-7, with 10 bases fitting TRBD2. CDR3 nucleotides: TGTGCCAGCAGACTTTTTTCTAGCGGGAGATCCTACGAGCAGTACTTC. Protein product: CASRLFSSGRSYEQYF.